This T cell receptor (beta chain) was observed in a study of T cell changes during pregnancy in multiple sclerosis. The CDR3 runs 18 residues. J gave up 4 bases and V 1 base, and 11 bases lay outside the gene matches. In germline, CDR1 is LGHNA, CDR2 YNFKEQ. Clones were read by immunoSEQ multiplex PCR, and TCRdb kept only the in-frame ones, dropping some. The data show around 130,000 clones, 96% seen once. This receptor was identified in a female donor with multiple sclerosis, enrolled in a pregnancy study. This sample comprised peripheral blood, obtained after pregnancy. The chain links TRBV4-2 to TRBJ2-3, with TRBD2 matching over 10 bases. The CDR3 DNA is TGTGCCAGCAGCCAAGGAAAGCTAGCGGGAGATCTGGCAGATACGCAGTATTTT. This encodes CASSQGKLAGDLADTQYF.